This T cell receptor (beta chain) was obtained from a study of cytomegalovirus exposure and HLA in healthy donors. Findings of the study overall: Confirmation in vitro established that a few CMV-associated chains were specific for CMV antigens. Productive status was seen about 90% or about 30% of the time for most TCR beta V segments in an earlier analysis.

PCR involved 60 Vbeta and 13 Jbeta primers. Profiling relied on immunoSEQ multiplex PCR, and the TCRdb table lists in-frame clones only, not all of them. Altogether 130,000 or so clones are present, approximately 80% being singletons, with the ten largest covering approximately 4.2%. Note on this clone: Its antigen is not known.

The receptor was derived from a male donor in good health and CMV-seropositive. Input material: PBMCs.

CDR3 bases: TGCGCCAGCAGTGACCCACAGGGGGCGTACTACGAGCAGTACTTC. Translation gives CASSDPQGAYYEQYF. The chain couples TRBV5-1 to TRBJ2-7; TRBD1 aligns across 9 bases. The germline gives CDR1 SGHRS, CDR2 YFSETQ. J gave up 3 bases and V 5 bases, and 9 bases lay outside the gene matches. The CDR3 sequence is 15 residues long.